The 21 T cell receptor beta chains below all came from one sample that was sequenced in a study of a mutant IDH1 vaccine in newly diagnosed glioma. Time point described: baseline, week 1 (first vaccination visit). Treatment: pre-vaccination baseline after standard-of-care therapy. Profiled with immunoSEQ multiplex PCR; TCRdb holds only in-frame clones, not every one. The data hold about 25,000 clones, with roughly 93% observed a single time. This specimen consisted of PBMCs, obtained from a glioma patient treated with radiotherapy, temozolomide or both. Every receptor here comes from a man aged 35-49 years with glioma.

The genes are TRBV11-2 and TRBJ2-5; D is unclear. Trimming pared 3 bases from V and 7 bases from J, leaving 9 bases between. There are 12 residues in the CDR3. Germline assignment: CDR1 SGHAT and CDR2 FQNNGV. CDR3 loop: CASSFMSGTQYF. The CDR3 DNA reads as TGTGCCAGCAGCTTTATGTCCGGGACCCAGTACTTC.

As for this clone: Sequence at one end of the junction differs from germline and may be a read error. V gene TRBV4-3 combines with J gene TRBJ1-2; D is ambiguous. From germline, CDR1 is LGHNA and CDR2 YSLEER. The CDR3 runs 14 residues. The CDR3 loop is CASSQENLGGYRHF. The CDR3 DNA sequence: TGCGCCAGCAGCCAAGAAAATCTGGGCGGATACCGCCACTTC.

The genes are TRBV30 and TRBJ2-7; D not resolved. CDR1 is GTSNPN and CDR2 is SVGIG in the germline V gene (reference sequence). V was clipped by 3 bases and J by 0 bases, with 9 bases between them. This CDR3 has 13 amino acids. CDR3 coding DNA: TGTGCCTGGAGCCGAGAGAACTCCTACGAGCAGTACTTC. Translating it yields CAWSRENSYEQYF.

The chain employs TRBV5-4 and TRBJ1-3; D is unclear. The CDR3 is 13 residues long. Trimming stripped 6 bases from V and 4 bases from J, with 11 bases between. Germline V gives CDR1 SGHNT, CDR2 YYREEE (reference sequence). The CDR3 DNA reads as TGTGCCAGCACCGAATTTAGGGGAAACACCATATATTTT. This translates into CASTEFRGNTIYF.

CDR3 loop: CASSLSGGGYTF. The CDR3 DNA sequence: TGCGCCAGCAGCTTGTCTGGGGGAGGCTACACCTTC. V and J are TRBV5-1 and TRBJ1-2, with D perhaps TRBD1 (5 bases). CDR1 is SGHRS and CDR2 is YFSETQ in the germline V gene. V was pared by 1 base and J by 8 bases, with 9 bases between. The CDR3 is made up of 12 amino acids.

This rearrangement joins TRBV7-9 to TRBJ2-7, with D perhaps TRBD1 (6 bases). CDR1 is SEHNR, CDR2 FQNEAQ, per germline (reference sequence). The CDR3 has 15 amino acids. V was pared by 3 bases and J by 2 bases, with 14 bases between. The CDR3 protein is CASSFGLGQAYEQYF. In DNA form, the CDR3 reads TGTGCCAGCAGCTTTGGCCTGGGACAAGCCTACGAGCAGTACTTC.

The chain employs TRBV30 and TRBJ1-5; D gene uncertain. Trimming shortened V by 3 bases and J by 0 bases, and 9 bases separated the two germline ends. The CDR3 is made up of 14 amino acids. From germline, CDR1 is GTSNPN and CDR2 SVGIG (reference sequence). CDR3 amino acids: CAWSLSSSNQPQHF. In DNA form, the CDR3 reads TGTGCCTGGAGCCTGAGCAGTAGCAATCAGCCCCAGCATTTT. The whole variable domain, filled in from reference TRBV30 and TRBJ1-5, reads SQTIHQWPATLVQPVGSPLSLECTVEGTSNPNLYWYRQAAGRGLQLLFYSVGIGQISSEVPQNLSASRPQDRQFILSSKKLLLSDSGFYLCAWSLSSSNQPQHFGDGTRLSIL.

The sample holds a few counts of this clone. The genes are TRBV7-2 and TRBJ2-3; 8 nucleotides agree with TRBD2. The germline CDR1 and CDR2 sequences are SGHTA and FQGNSA. This CDR3 region has 17 residues. The V segment lost 4 bases and the J segment 6 bases; nucleotides outside the gene matches: 15. DNA of the CDR3: TGTGCCAGCAGCTCTCCTGGGGGTAGCGGGATTGGGGATACGCAGTATTTT. This gives the protein CASSSPGGSGIGDTQYF.

The genes are TRBV11-3 and TRBJ2-3, with 9 bases that match TRBD1. Germline V gene data show CDR1 as SGHNT and CDR2 as YENEEA. The V and J ends lost 7 bases and 2 bases, in that order; junction bases with no gene match: 7. This CDR3 has 15 amino acids. CDR3 sequence (DNA): TGTGCCAGCAAACCTGGACAGGGGTACACAGATACGCAGTATTTT. Its protein is CASKPGQGYTDTQYF. Using reference TRBV11-3 and TRBJ2-3 for the parts outside the CDR3, the full variable domain is EAGVVQSPRYKIIEKKQPVAFWCNPISGHNTLYWYLQNLGQGPELLIRYENEEAVDDSQLPKDRFSAERLKGVDSTLKIQPAELGDSAVYLCASKPGQGYTDTQYFGPGTRLTVL.

The chain employs TRBV9 and TRBJ1-5, with a tentative D call TRBD1 (6 bases). Germline loops: CDR1 SGDLS, CDR2 YYNGEE. This CDR3 region has 15 residues. V lost 5 bases and J 1 base, leaving 13 bases between the germline ends. This CDR3 is CASSKGGISNQPQHF. CDR3 nucleotide sequence: TGTGCCAGCAGTAAAGGGGGAATAAGCAATCAGCCCCAGCATTTT.

The V gene is TRBV27, the J gene TRBJ1-2; 8 bases align to TRBD1. V was pared by 7 bases and J by 2 bases, with 9 bases of the junction left unmatched. This CDR3 comprises 15 residues. Germline V gene sequence: CDR1 MNHEY, CDR2 SMNVEV (reference sequence). Here the CDR3 reads CASTQGQGLNYGYTF. In nucleotides, the CDR3 is TGTGCCAGCACCCAAGGACAGGGTCTAAACTATGGCTACACCTTC.

V gene TRBV5-1 combines with J gene TRBJ2-1; 7 bases line up with TRBD2. The CDR3 runs to 15 residues. CDR1 and CDR2 (germline): SGHRS, YFSETQ. Trimming at V came to 1 base and at J to 9 bases, leaving 10 bases not matched to a gene. The chain's CDR3 is CASSLNGGSIREQFF. Here the CDR3 DNA reads TGCGCCAGCAGCTTGAATGGCGGGAGTATTCGTGAGCAGTTCTTC.

This clone was seen a single time. The chain links TRBV7-2 to TRBJ1-6; 8 positions agree with TRBD1. V was clipped by 1 base and J by 6 bases; unmatched bases: 5. The CDR3 has 16 amino acids. Germline values: CDR1 SGHTA, CDR2 FQGNSA. CDR3 in amino acids: CASSLGAGGINSPLHF. DNA of the CDR3: TGTGCCAGCAGCTTAGGGGCAGGGGGCATTAATTCACCCCTCCACTTT.

The chain employs TRBV12-5 and TRBJ2-3, with D unresolved. The CDR3 is made up of 13 amino acids. V lost 3 bases, J lost 2 bases, and 6 bases lay in between. Germline V gene data show CDR1 as LGHNT and CDR2 as FRNRAP. CDR3 in DNA: TGTGCTAGTGGTTTCAGCGACACAGATACGCAGTATTTT. Translation gives CASGFSDTDTQYF.

This chain connects TRBV4-2 to TRBJ2-1; D is ambiguous. Germline V lookup: CDR1 LGHNA, CDR2 YNFKEQ. V lost 0 bases to trimming and J lost 4 bases, with 16 bases between them. CDR3 size: 17 residues. CDR3 region: CASSQELAYGVYNEQFF. The CDR3 coding sequence is TGTGCCAGCAGCCAAGAGTTGGCCTATGGAGTTTACAATGAGCAGTTCTTC.

The V gene is TRBV18, the J gene TRBJ2-7; TRBD1 is a possible D gene (5 bases). Germline V lookup: CDR1 KGHSH, CDR2 LQKENI. The germline V and J ends were trimmed by 3 bases and 2 bases, with 11 bases remaining between them. This CDR3 spans 14 amino acids. In DNA, the CDR3 is TGTGCCAGCTCACCCCAGGGTCCGGCCTACGAGCAGTACTTC. Translating it yields CASSPQGPAYEQYF.

The CDR3 DNA follows: TGTGCCAGCAGCGTAGTAGAGCCTACGGGGACCTATAAGGAGACTGAAGCTTTCTTT. It codes for CASSVVEPTGTYKETEAFF. This chain uses TRBV9 with TRBJ1-1; perhaps TRBD1 as D (5 bases). The CDR3 spans 19 residues. Germline V gene sequence: CDR1 SGDLS, CDR2 YYNGEE. Trimming took off 0 bases at V and 5 bases at J, with 26 bases between the two ends.

The chain is built from TRBV6-1 and TRBJ2-7; D unresolved. The V gene lost 3 bases and the J gene lost 3 bases, with 12 bases spanning the gap. The germline V gene encodes CDR1 MNHNS and CDR2 SASEGT. CDR3 size: 14 residues. DNA of the CDR3: TGTGCCAGCAGTGACCTTCGTCCTGACTACGAGCAGTACTTC. It specifies CASSDLRPDYEQYF.

This chain uses TRBV11-2 with TRBJ1-4; 9 bases match TRBD1. CDR1 SGHAT and CDR2 FQNNGV come from the germline V gene. The V gene end was trimmed by 4 bases and the J gene end by 7 bases; junction bases not matched to a gene: 4. CDR3 length: 14 amino acids. CDR3 nucleotide sequence: TGTGCCAGCAGCTATACAGGGGGCAGTGAAAAACTGTTTTTT. It is translated as CASSYTGGSEKLFF.

The chain has TRBV14 and TRBJ1-5; no firm D call. V was trimmed by 2 bases and J by 5 bases, leaving 10 bases between them. The CDR3 spans 14 residues. CDR1 and CDR2 (germline): SGHDN, FVKESK. The CDR3 DNA follows: TGTGCCAGCAGCCAATCCGGTCTCGATCAGCCCCAGCATTTT. This encodes CASSQSGLDQPQHF.

The J gene is TRBJ1-1, the V gene TRBV7-3, with D possibly TRBD1 on 6 matching bases. Trimming pared 5 bases from V and 4 bases from J, leaving 11 bases between. The length of the CDR3 is 13 residues. Germline V lookup: CDR1 SGHTA, CDR2 FQGTGA. CDR3 loop: CASSPRGGTEAFF. As DNA, the CDR3 is TGTGCCAGCAGCCCACGAGGGGGCACTGAAGCTTTCTTT.